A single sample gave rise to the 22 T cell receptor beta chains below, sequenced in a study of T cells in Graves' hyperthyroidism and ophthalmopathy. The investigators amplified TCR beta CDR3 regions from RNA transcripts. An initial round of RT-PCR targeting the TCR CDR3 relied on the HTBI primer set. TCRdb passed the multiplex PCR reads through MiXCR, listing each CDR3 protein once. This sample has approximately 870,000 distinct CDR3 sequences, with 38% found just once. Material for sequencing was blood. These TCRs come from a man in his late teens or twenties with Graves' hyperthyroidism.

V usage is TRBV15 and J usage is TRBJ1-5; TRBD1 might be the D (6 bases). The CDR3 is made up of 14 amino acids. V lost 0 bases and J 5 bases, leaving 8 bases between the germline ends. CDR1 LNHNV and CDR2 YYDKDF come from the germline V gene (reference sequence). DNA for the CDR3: TGTGCCACCAGCAGAGAACAGGGTGATCAGCCCCAGCATTTT. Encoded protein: CATSREQGDQPQHF.

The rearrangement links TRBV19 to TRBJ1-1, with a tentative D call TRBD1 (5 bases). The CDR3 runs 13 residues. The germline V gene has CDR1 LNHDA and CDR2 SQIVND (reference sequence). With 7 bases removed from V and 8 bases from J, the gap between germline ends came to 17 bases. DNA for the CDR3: TGTGCCAGTATCCCCCGCGGGGGGACCGAAGCTTTCTTT. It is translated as CASIPRGGTEAFF.

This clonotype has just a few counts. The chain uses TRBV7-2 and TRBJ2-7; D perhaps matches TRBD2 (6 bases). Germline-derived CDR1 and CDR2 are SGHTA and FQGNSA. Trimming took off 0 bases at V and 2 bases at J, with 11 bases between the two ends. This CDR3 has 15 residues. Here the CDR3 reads CASSLAPGGPYEQYF. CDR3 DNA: TGTGCCAGCAGCTTAGCCCCCGGGGGACCCTACGAGCAGTACTTC.

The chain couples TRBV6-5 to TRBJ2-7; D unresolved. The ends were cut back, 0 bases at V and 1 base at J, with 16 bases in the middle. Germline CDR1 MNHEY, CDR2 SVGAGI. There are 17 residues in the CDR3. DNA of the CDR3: TGTGCCAGCAGTTACTCTCCCCCGGAACTCTGGTCCTACGAGCAGTACTTC. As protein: CASSYSPPELWSYEQYF.

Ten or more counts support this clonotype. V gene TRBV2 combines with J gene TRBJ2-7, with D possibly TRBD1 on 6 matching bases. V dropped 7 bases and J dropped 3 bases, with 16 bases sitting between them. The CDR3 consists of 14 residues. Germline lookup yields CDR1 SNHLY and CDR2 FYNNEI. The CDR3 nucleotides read TGTGCCAGCATGAGTGACAGGACGAGCTACGAGCAGTACTTC. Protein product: CASMSDRTSYEQYF.

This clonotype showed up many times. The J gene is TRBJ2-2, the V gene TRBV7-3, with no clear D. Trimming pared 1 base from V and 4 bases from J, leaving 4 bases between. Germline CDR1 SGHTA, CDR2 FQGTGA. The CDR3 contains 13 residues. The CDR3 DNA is TGTGCCAGCAGCTTAAGTGCCACCGGGGAGCTGTTTTTT. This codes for CASSLSATGELFF.

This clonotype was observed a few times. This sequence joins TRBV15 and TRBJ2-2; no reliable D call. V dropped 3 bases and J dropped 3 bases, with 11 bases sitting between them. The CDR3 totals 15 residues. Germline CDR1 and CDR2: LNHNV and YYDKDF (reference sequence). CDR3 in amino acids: CATSSPQVDTGELFF. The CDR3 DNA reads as TGTGCCACCAGCAGTCCCCAGGTGGACACCGGGGAGCTGTTTTTT.

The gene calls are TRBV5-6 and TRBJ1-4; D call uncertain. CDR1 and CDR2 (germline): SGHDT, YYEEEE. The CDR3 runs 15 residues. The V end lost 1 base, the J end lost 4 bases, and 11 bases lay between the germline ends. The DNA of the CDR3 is TGTGCCAGCAGCTTGTTGGGAGGCGATAATGAAAAACTGTTTTTT. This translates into CASSLLGGDNEKLFF.

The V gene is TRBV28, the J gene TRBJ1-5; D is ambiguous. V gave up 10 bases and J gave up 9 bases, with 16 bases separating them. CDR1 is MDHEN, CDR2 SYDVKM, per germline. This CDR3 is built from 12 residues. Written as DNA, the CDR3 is TGTGCCACCTTTATTGGGAGTTGGCCCCAGCATTTT. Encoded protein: CATFIGSWPQHF.

The CDR3 nucleotides read TGTGCCACCAGCAGAGGGACAGGGGACCTCCCAAGGAACTATGGCTACACCTTC. Residues: CATSRGTGDLPRNYGYTF. The V gene is TRBV15, the J gene TRBJ1-2; 9 bases are shared with TRBD1. The CDR3 is 18 residues long. CDR1 LNHNV and CDR2 YYDKDF come from the germline V gene (reference sequence). V shed 1 base, J shed 2 bases, and the junction held 11 bases outside the gene matches.

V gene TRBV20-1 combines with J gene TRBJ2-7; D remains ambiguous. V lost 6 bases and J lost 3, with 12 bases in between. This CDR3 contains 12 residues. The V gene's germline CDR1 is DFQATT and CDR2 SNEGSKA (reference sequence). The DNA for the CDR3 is TGCAGTGCGCCGGTAGGCCTCTACGAGCAGTACTTC. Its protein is CSAPVGLYEQYF.

CDR3 region: CASSMVLAGLGEQYF. CDR3 nucleotide sequence: TGTGCCAGTAGTATGGTACTAGCGGGACTGGGTGAGCAGTACTTC. The chain recombines TRBV19 with TRBJ2-7; 10 nucleotides match TRBD2. The CDR3 totals 15 residues. Germline V gene sequence: CDR1 LNHDA, CDR2 SQIVND (reference sequence). V was clipped by 3 bases and J by 7 bases; unmatched bases: 9.

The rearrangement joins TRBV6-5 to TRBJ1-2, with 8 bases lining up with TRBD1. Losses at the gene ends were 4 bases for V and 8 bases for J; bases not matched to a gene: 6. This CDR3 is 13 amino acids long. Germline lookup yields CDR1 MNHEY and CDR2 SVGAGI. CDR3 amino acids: CASSWTGNDGYTF. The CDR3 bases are TGTGCCAGCAGTTGGACAGGGAACGACGGCTACACCTTC.

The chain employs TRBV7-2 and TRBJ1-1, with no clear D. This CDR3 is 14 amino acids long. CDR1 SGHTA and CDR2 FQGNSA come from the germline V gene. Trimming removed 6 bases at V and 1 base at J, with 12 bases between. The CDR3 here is CASRPRAGNTEAFF. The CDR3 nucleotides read TGTGCCAGCAGACCTAGAGCTGGGAACACTGAAGCTTTCTTT.

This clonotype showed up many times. This chain's CDR3 is CASSSGQNQETQYF. DNA of the CDR3: TGTGCCAGCAGCTCAGGACAGAACCAAGAGACCCAGTACTTC. The V gene is TRBV7-9, the J gene TRBJ2-5; D possibly corresponds to TRBD1 (6 bases). The germline CDR1 and CDR2 sequences are SEHNR and FQNEAQ (reference sequence). The V end lost 4 bases, the J end lost 0 bases, and 9 bases lay between the germline ends. The CDR3 has 14 amino acids.

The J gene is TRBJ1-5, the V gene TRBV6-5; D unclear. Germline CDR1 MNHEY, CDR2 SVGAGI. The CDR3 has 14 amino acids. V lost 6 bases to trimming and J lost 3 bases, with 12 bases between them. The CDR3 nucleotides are TGTGCCAGCAGGCCCTTAAGATTCAATCAGCCCCAGCATTTT. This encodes CASRPLRFNQPQHF.

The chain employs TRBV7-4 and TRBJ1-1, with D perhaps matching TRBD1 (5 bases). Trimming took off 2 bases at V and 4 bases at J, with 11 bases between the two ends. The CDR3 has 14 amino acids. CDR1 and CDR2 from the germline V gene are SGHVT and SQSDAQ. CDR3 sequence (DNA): TGTGCCAGCAGCTTACTAAACGGGGGCACTGAAGCTTTCTTT. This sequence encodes CASSLLNGGTEAFF.

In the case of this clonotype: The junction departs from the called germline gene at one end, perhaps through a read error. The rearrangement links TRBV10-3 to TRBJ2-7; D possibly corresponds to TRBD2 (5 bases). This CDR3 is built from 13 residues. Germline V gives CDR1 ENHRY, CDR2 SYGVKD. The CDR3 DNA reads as TGTGCCAGCAGTGTATCGCGGGCCTCCGAGCAGTACTTC. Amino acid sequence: CASSVSRASEQYF.

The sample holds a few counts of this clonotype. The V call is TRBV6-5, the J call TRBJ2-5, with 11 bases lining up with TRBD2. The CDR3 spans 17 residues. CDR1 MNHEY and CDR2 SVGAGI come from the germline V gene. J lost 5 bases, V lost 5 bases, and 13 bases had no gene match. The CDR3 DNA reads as TGTGCCAGCAGTGACGACTTAGCGGGAGGGCCGAAGGAGACCCAGTACTTC. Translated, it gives CASSDDLAGGPKETQYF.

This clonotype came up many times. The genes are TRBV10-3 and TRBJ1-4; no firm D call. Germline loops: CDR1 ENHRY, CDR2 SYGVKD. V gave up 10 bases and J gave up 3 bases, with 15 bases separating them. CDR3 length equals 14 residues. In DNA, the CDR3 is TGTGCCAGCGCGTCCGGGAAACCTAATGAAAAACTGTTTTTT. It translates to CASASGKPNEKLFF.

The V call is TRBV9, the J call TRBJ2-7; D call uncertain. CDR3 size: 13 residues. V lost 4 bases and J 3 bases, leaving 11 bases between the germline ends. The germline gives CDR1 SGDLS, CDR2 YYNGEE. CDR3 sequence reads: CASSQGHGYEQYF. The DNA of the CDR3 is TGTGCCAGCAGCCAAGGGCATGGCTACGAGCAGTACTTC.

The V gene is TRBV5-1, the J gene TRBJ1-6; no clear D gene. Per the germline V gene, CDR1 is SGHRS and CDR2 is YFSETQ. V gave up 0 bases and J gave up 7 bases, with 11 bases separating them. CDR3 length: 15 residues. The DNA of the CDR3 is TGCGCCAGCAGCTTGGCCGCCGGGAAAAATTCACCCCTCCACTTT. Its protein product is CASSLAAGKNSPLHF. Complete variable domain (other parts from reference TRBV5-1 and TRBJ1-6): KAGVTQTPRYLIKTRGQQVTLSCSPISGHRSVSWYQQTPGQGLQFLFEYFSETQRNKGNFPGRFSGRQFSNSRSEMNVSTLELGDSALYLCASSLAAGKNSPLHFGNGTRLTVT.